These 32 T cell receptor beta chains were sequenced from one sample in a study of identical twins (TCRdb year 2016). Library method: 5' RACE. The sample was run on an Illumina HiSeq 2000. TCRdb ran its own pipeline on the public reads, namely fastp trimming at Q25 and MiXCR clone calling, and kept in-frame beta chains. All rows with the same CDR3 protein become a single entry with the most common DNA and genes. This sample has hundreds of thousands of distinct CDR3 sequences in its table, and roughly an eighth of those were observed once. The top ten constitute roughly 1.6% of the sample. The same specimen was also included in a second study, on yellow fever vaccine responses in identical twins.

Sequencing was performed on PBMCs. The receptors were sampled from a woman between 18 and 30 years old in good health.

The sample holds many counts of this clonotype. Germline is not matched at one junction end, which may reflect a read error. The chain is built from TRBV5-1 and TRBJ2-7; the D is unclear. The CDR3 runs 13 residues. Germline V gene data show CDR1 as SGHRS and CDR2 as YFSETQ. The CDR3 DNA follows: TGTGCCAGCAGCTTGGGCATCTCCTACGAGCAGTACTTC. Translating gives CASSLGISYEQYF.

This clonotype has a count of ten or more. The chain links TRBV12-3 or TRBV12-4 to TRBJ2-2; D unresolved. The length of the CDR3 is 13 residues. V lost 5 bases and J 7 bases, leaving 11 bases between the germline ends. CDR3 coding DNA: TGTGCCAGCAGTCCCCATTTGGGCGGGGAGCTGTTTTTT. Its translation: CASSPHLGGELFF.

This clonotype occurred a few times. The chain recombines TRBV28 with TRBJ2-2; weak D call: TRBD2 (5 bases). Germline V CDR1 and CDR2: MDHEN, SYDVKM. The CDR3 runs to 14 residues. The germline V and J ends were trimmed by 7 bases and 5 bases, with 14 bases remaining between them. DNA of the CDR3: TGTGCCAGCATCGGGGTCGCGAGGACCGGGGAGCTGTTTTTT. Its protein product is CASIGVARTGELFF. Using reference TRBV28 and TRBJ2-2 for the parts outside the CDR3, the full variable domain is DVKVTQSSRYLVKRTGEKVFLECVQDMDHENMFWYRQDPGLGLRLIYFSYDVKMKEKGDIPEGYSVSREKKERFSLILESASTNQTSMYLCASIGVARTGELFFGEGSRLTVL.

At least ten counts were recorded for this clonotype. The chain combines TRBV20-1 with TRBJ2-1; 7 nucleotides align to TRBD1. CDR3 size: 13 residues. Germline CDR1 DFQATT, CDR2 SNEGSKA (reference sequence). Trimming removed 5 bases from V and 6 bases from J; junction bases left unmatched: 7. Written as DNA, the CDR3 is TGCAGTGCTGCCAGGGGGATCGGCAATGAGCAGTTCTTC. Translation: CSAARGIGNEQFF.

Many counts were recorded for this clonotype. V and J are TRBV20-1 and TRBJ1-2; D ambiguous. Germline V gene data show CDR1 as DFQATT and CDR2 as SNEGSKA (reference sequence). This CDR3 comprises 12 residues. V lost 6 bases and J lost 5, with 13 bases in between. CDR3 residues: CSAPTAYYGYTF. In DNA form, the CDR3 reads TGCAGTGCACCGACTGCTTATTATGGCTACACCTTC.

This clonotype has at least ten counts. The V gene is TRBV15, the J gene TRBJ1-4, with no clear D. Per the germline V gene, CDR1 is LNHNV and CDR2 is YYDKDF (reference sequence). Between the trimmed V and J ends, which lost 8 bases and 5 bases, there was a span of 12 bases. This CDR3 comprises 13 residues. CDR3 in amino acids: CATSDQQNEKLFF. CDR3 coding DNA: TGTGCCACCTCGGACCAACAAAATGAAAAACTGTTTTTT. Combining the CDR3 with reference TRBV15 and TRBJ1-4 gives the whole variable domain DAMVIQNPRYQVTQFGKPVTLSCSQTLNHNVMYWYQQKSSQAPKLLFHYYDKDFNNEADTPDNFQSRRPNTSFCFLDIRSPGLGDTAMYLCATSDQQNEKLFFGSGTQLSVL.

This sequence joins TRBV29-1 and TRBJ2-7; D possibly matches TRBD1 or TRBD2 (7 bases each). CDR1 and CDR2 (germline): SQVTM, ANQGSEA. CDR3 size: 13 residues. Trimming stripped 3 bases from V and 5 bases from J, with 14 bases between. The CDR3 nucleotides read TGCAGCGTTGAGACAGGGAGGGTAAACGAGCAGTACTTC. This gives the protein CSVETGRVNEQYF.

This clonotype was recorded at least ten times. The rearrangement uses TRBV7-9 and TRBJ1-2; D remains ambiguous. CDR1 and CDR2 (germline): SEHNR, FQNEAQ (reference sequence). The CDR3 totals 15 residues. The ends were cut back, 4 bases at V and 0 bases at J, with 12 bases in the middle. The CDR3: CASSSGRAANYGYTF. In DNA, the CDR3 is TGTGCCAGCAGCTCCGGGAGGGCGGCTAACTATGGCTACACCTTC. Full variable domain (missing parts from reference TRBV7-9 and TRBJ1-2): DTGVSQNPRHKITKRGQNVTFRCDPISEHNRLYWYRQTLGQGPEFLTYFQNEAQLEKSRLLSDRFSAERPKGSFSTLEIQRTEQGDSAMYLCASSSGRAANYGYTFGSGTRLTVV.

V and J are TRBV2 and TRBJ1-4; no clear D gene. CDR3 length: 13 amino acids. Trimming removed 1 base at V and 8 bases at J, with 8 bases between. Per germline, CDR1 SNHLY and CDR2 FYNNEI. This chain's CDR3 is CASSEGQGEKLFF. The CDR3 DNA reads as TGTGCCAGCAGTGAAGGACAAGGGGAAAAACTGTTTTTT.

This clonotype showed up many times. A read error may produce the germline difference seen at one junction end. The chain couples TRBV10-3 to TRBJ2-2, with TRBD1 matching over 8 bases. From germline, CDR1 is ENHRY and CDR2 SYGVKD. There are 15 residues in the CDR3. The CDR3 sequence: CAISPGQANTGELFF. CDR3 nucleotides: TGTGCCATCAGCCCGGGACAGGCGAATACCGGGGAGCTGTTTTTT.

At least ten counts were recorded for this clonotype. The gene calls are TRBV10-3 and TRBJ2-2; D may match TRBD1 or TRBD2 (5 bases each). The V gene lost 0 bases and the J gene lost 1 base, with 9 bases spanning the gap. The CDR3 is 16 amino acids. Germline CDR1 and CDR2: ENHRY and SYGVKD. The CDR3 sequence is CAISESGTLNTGELFF. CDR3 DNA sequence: TGTGCCATCAGTGAGTCCGGGACCCTGAACACCGGGGAGCTGTTTTTT.

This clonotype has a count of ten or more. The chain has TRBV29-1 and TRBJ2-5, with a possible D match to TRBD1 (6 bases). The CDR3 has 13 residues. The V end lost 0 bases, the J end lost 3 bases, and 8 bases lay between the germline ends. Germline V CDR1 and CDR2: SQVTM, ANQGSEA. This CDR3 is CSVEDWTEETQYF. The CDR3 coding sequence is TGCAGCGTTGAAGATTGGACAGAAGAGACCCAGTACTTC.

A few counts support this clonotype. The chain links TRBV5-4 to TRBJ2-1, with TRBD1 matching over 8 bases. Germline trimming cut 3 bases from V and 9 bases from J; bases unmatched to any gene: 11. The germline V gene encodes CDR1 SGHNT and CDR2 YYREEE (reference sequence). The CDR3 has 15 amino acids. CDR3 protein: CASSSSQGAKGEQFF. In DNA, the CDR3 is TGTGCCAGCAGCTCGAGTCAGGGGGCGAAAGGTGAGCAGTTCTTC.

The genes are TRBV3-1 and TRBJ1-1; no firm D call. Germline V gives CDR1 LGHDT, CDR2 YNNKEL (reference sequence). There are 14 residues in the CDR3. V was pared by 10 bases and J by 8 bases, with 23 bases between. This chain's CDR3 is CATSQQPSGSEAFF. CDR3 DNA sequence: TGTGCCACCTCCCAGCAGCCCTCGGGGTCGGAAGCTTTCTTT.

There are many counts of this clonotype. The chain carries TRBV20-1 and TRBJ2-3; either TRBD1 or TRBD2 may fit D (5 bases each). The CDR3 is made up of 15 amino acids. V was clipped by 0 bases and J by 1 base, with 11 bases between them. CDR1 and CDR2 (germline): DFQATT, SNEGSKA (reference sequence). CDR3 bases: TGCAGTGCTAGAGAATGGGGGACCCGCACAGATACGCAGTATTTT. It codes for CSAREWGTRTDTQYF.

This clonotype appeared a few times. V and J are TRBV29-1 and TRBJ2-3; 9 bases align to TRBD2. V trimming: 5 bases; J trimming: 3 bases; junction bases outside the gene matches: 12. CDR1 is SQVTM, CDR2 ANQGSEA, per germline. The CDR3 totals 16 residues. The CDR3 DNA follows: TGCAGCGTTACATACTTAGCGGGAGTTTGGACAGATACGCAGTATTTT. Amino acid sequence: CSVTYLAGVWTDTQYF.

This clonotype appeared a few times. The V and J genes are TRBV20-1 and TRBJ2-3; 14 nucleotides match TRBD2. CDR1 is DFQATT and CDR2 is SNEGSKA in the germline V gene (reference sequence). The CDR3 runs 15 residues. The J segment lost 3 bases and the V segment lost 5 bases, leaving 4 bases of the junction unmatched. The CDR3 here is CSAGTSGSRTDTQYF. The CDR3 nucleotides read TGCAGTGCTGGGACTAGCGGGAGTAGGACAGATACGCAGTATTTT.

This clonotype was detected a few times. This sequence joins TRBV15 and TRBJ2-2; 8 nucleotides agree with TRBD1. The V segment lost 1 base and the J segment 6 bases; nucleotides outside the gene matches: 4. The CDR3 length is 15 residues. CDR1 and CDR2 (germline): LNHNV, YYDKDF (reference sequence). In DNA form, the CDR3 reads TGTGCCACCAGCAGAGGGACAGGGTGGGCCGGGGAGCTGTTTTTT. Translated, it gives CATSRGTGWAGELFF.

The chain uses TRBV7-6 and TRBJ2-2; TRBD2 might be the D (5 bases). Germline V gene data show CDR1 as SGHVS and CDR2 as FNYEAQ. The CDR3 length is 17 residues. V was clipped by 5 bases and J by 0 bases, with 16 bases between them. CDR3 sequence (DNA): TGTGCCAGCAGCCCCTCCCGGGGAGTCGCGAACACCGGGGAGCTGTTTTTT. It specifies CASSPSRGVANTGELFF.

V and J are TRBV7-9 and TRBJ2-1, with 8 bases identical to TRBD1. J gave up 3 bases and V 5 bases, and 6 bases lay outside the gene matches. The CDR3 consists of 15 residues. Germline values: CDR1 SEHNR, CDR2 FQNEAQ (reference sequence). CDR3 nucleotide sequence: TGTGCCAGCAGCAGCCCGGGACAGGTCTACAATGAGCAGTTCTTC. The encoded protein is CASSSPGQVYNEQFF.

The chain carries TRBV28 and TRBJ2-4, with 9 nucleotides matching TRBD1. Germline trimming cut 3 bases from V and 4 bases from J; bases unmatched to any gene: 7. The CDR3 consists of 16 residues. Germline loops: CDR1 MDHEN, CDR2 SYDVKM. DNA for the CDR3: TGTGCCAGCAGTTTGTCGGGACAGGGTGGGAAAAACATTCAGTACTTC. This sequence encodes CASSLSGQGGKNIQYF.

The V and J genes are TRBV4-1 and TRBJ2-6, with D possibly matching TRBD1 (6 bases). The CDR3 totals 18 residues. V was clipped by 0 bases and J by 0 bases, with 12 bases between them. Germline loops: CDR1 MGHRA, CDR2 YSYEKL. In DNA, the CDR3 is TGCGCCAGCAGCCAAGAGGGGGCAGCCCTCTCTGGGGCCAACGTCCTGACTTTC. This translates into CASSQEGAALSGANVLTF.

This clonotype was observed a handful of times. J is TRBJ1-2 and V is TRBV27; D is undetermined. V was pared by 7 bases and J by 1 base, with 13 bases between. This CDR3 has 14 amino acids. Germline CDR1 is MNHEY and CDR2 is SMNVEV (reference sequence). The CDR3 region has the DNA TGTGCCAGCACCTCCGCTGGAAGTAACTATGGCTACACCTTC. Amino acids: CASTSAGSNYGYTF.

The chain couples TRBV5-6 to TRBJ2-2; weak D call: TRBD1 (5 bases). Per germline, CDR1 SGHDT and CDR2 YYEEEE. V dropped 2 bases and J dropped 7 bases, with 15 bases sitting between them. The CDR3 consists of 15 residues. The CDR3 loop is CASSFIGRQGGELFF. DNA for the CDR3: TGTGCCAGCAGCTTTATTGGCAGGCAGGGCGGGGAGCTGTTTTTT. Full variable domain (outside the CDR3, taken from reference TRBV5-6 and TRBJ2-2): DAGVTQSPTHLIKTRGQQVTLRCSPKSGHDTVSWYQQALGQGPQFIFQYYEEEERQRGNFPDRFSGHQFPNYSSELNVNALLLGDSALYLCASSFIGRQGGELFFGEGSRLTVL.

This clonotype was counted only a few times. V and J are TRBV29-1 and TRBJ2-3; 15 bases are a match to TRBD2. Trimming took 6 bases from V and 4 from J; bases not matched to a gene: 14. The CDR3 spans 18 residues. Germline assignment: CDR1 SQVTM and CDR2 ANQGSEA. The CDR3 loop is CSVSGTSGRKRLSDTQYF. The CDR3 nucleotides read TGCAGCGTCTCCGGGACTAGCGGGAGGAAACGACTTTCAGATACGCAGTATTTT.

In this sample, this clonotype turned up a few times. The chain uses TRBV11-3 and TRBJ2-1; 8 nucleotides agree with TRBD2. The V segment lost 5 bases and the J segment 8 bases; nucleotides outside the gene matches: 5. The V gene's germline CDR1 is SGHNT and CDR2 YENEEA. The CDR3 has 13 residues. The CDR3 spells CASSRLATDEQFF. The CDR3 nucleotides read TGTGCCAGCAGCCGACTAGCGACGGATGAGCAGTTCTTC.

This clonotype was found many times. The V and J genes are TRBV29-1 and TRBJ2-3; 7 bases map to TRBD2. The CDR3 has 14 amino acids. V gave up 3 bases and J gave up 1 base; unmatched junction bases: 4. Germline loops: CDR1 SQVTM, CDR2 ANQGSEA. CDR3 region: CSVERGKGTDTQYF. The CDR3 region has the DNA TGCAGCGTTGAGCGGGGGAAGGGCACAGATACGCAGTATTTT.

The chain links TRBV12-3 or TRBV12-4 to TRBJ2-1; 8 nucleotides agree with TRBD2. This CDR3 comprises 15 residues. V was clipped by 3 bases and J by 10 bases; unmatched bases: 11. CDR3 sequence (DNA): TGTGCCAGCAGTTTTGCGGGGGGCCGGTCCTCGGAGCAGTTCTTC. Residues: CASSFAGGRSSEQFF.

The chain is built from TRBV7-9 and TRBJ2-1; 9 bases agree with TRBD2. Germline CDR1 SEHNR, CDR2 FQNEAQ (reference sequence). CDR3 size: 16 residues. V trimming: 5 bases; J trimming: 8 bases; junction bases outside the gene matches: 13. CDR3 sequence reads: CASSTIQGLAFDEQFF. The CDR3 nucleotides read TGTGCCAGCAGCACGATACAGGGACTAGCTTTCGATGAGCAGTTCTTC.

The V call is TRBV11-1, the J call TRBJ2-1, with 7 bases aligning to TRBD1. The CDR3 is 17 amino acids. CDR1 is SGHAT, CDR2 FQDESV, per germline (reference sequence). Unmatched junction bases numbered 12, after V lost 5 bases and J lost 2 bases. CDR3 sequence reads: CASSPRQGPMAYNEQFF. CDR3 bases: TGTGCCAGCAGCCCCAGACAGGGTCCAATGGCCTACAATGAGCAGTTCTTC.

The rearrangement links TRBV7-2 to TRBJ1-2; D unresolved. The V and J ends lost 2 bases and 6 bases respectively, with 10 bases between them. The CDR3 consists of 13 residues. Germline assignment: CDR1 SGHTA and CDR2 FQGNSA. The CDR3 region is CASSLHSLDGYTF. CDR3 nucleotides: TGTGCCAGCAGCTTACACAGCCTGGATGGCTACACCTTC.

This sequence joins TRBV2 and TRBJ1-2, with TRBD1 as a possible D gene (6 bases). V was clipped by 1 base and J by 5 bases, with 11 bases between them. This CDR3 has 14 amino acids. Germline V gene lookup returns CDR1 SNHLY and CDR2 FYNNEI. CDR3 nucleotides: TGTGCCAGCAGTGAAGACAGGGCGATTTATGGCTACACCTTC. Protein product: CASSEDRAIYGYTF.